A single sample gave rise to the 30 T cell receptor beta chains below, sequenced in a study of T cell responses to AZD1222 COVID-19 vaccine. Assay used: immunoSEQ multiplex PCR; TCRdb lists only in-frame clones, some missing. The sample holds roughly 150,000 clones, about 91% seen once. Sample: peripheral blood, taken on day 0 of AZD1222 vaccination. Receptors originate from an adult in good health.

This sequence joins TRBV11-3 and TRBJ2-7, with unresolved D. V was cut by 1 base and J by 4 bases, with 5 bases left in between. CDR3 size: 12 residues. CDR1 and CDR2 (germline): SGHNT, YENEEA. Written as DNA, the CDR3 is TGTGCCAGCAGCTTAGGAGATTACGAGCAGTACTTC. This encodes CASSLGDYEQYF. The full variable domain, completed using reference TRBV11-3 and TRBJ2-7, is EAGVVQSPRYKIIEKKQPVAFWCNPISGHNTLYWYLQNLGQGPELLIRYENEEAVDDSQLPKDRFSAERLKGVDSTLKIQPAELGDSAVYLCASSLGDYEQYFGPGTRLTVT.

This chain joins TRBV28 and TRBJ1-1, with D maybe TRBD1 (5 bases). The CDR3 contains 17 residues. V dropped 4 bases and J dropped 5 bases, with 23 bases sitting between them. Germline CDR1 and CDR2: MDHEN and SYDVKM. In DNA, the CDR3 is TGTGCCAGCAGTTCATATACCCCAGGGTTTCGAGTTACTGAAGCTTTCTTT. It translates to CASSSYTPGFRVTEAFF.

V is TRBV4-3 and J is TRBJ1-4; D gene ambiguous. Germline loops: CDR1 LGHNA, CDR2 YSLEER. V shed 1 base and J shed 13 bases, with 13 bases lying between them. This CDR3 spans 13 amino acids. The CDR3 region has the DNA TGCGCCAGCAGCCAAGCCCTCTTAAGAGGACTGTTTTTT. Translating it yields CASSQALLRGLFF.

About this clone: At one boundary the junction diverges from the germline segment, which might be a read error. This chain links TRBV7-7 with TRBJ2-5; the D gene is possibly TRBD2 (6 bases). Germline-derived CDR1 and CDR2 are SSHAT and FNYEAQ (reference sequence). This CDR3 is 15 amino acids long. CDR3 DNA: TGTGCTAGCAGCTTAGAGGCCGGGAGTGGAGAGACCCAGTACTTC. This gives the protein CASSLEAGSGETQYF.

The J gene is TRBJ2-1, the V gene TRBV28, with 7 bases that match TRBD2. The junction had 13 bases not matched to a gene; V was cut back by 6 bases and J by 5 bases. This CDR3 spans 16 amino acids. CDR1 MDHEN and CDR2 SYDVKM come from the germline V gene. The DNA of the CDR3 is TGTGCCAGCAGGGGCCTAAAGCGGGAAATCCACAATGAGCAGTTCTTC. Translated: CASRGLKREIHNEQFF.

In this sample, this clone turned up once. The J gene is TRBJ1-2, the V gene TRBV5-1, with 10 bases matching TRBD1. The CDR3 has 14 amino acids. V gave up 3 bases and J gave up 8 bases; unmatched junction bases: 7. The germline CDR1 and CDR2 sequences are SGHRS and YFSETQ. Here the CDR3 reads CASSSSTGGDGYTF. The CDR3 coding sequence is TGCGCCAGCAGCTCCTCGACAGGGGGCGACGGCTACACCTTC.

The CDR3 protein is CASSYPTGLPNQPQHF. The CDR3, as DNA: TGTGCCAGCAGTTACCCGACAGGGTTGCCCAATCAGCCCCAGCATTTT. V is TRBV6-2 or TRBV6-3 and J is TRBJ1-5; 7 nucleotides align to TRBD1. This CDR3 is 16 amino acids long. The J segment lost 3 bases and the V segment lost 2 bases, leaving 7 bases of the junction unmatched. Germline assignment: CDR1 MNHEY and CDR2 SVGEGT.

The V call is TRBV15, the J call TRBJ1-5; 9 bases fit TRBD1. This CDR3 region has 16 residues. The germline V gene encodes CDR1 LNHNV and CDR2 YYDKDF (reference sequence). The ends lost 1 base at V and 2 bases at J; junction bases unmatched: 3. The CDR3 DNA reads as TGTGCCACCAGCAGAGGAAGGACAGGGGGCAATCAGCCCCAGCATTTT. Its translation: CATSRGRTGGNQPQHF.

The chain is built from TRBV6-1 and TRBJ2-7; TRBD2 aligns across 8 bases. With V trimmed by 1 base and J by 3 bases, 5 bases remained unmatched. The CDR3 extends over 15 amino acids. CDR1 is MNHNS and CDR2 is SASEGT in the germline V gene. CDR3 sequence reads: CASSEDPSGSYEQYF. The CDR3 bases are TGTGCCAGCAGTGAAGACCCCAGCGGGAGCTACGAGCAGTACTTC.

The table lists this clone with a count of one. V usage is TRBV11-2 and J usage is TRBJ2-1; D is possibly TRBD2 (6 bases). Trimming removed 1 base from V and 0 bases from J, with 7 bases in between. Germline V gene data show CDR1 as SGHAT and CDR2 as FQNNGV. CDR3 length: 15 amino acids. The CDR3 nucleotides are TGTGCCAGCAGCTTAGCGCGGGGCTCCTACAATGAGCAGTTCTTC. Protein: CASSLARGSYNEQFF.

CDR3 sequence reads: CASLAGGKRAEAFF. Here the CDR3 DNA reads TGTGCCAGTTTAGCAGGGGGCAAGAGGGCTGAAGCTTTCTTT. The chain employs TRBV28 and TRBJ1-1; 8 bases map to TRBD1. Per germline, CDR1 MDHEN and CDR2 SYDVKM. This CDR3 is built from 14 residues. V was clipped by 9 bases and J by 6 bases; unmatched bases: 12.

This clone was picked up one time. The chain combines TRBV7-6 with TRBJ2-7; the D is unclear. CDR3 length: 14 residues. The ends were cut back, 1 base at V and 0 bases at J, with 7 bases in the middle. The germline CDR1 and CDR2 sequences are SGHVS and FNYEAQ. The CDR3 DNA sequence: TGTGCCAGCAGCTTAGTTTCAGGCTCCTACGAGCAGTACTTC. This gives the protein CASSLVSGSYEQYF.

The genes are TRBV19 and TRBJ1-6, with D unclear. This CDR3 is built from 13 residues. CDR1 LNHDA and CDR2 SQIVND come from the germline V gene (reference sequence). The V gene lost 6 bases and the J gene lost 9 bases, with 12 bases spanning the gap. CDR3 region: CASRVGSGSPLHF. The CDR3 bases are TGTGCCAGTAGGGTGGGCTCTGGTTCACCCCTCCACTTT.

In DNA form, the CDR3 reads TGTGCCAGCAGCTTAAGTGGTTTGAGTATCGCAACTAATGAAAAACTGTTTTTT. Amino acid sequence: CASSLSGLSIATNEKLFF. This sequence joins TRBV13 and TRBJ1-4; D ambiguous. The CDR3 loop spans 18 amino acids. Germline values: CDR1 PRHDT, CDR2 FYEKMQ (reference sequence). Deletions cut 2 bases from V and 0 bases from J, with 16 bases between.

The rearrangement joins TRBV19 to TRBJ1-1; no clear D. Per the germline V gene, CDR1 is LNHDA and CDR2 is SQIVND (reference sequence). The CDR3 loop spans 11 amino acids. The V gene lost 10 bases and the J gene lost 8 bases, with 14 bases spanning the gap. CDR3 sequence: CATSAGWEAFF. The DNA for the CDR3 is TGTGCCACCTCGGCGGGCTGGGAAGCTTTCTTT.

This chain connects TRBV5-8 to TRBJ1-4; no reliable D call. CDR3 length: 15 residues. Germline CDR1 SGHTS, CDR2 YDEGEE. V lost 4 bases to trimming and J lost 5 bases, with 15 bases between them. The CDR3 here is CASSAGRQANEKLFF. In DNA form, the CDR3 reads TGTGCCAGCAGCGCCGGTCGGCAGGCGAATGAAAAACTGTTTTTT.

The rearrangement links TRBV18 to TRBJ2-5; D is unresolved. Germline V lookup: CDR1 KGHSH, CDR2 LQKENI. The CDR3 is made up of 11 amino acids. V lost 4 bases and J lost 2, with 2 bases in between. CDR3 protein: CASSLQETQYF. DNA of the CDR3: TGTGCCAGCTCACTTCAAGAGACCCAGTACTTC.

The V call is TRBV10-1, the J call TRBJ1-5; D not resolved. Trimming left V 2 bases short and J 4 bases short, with 9 bases between. The germline CDR1 and CDR2 sequences are WNHNN and SYGVQD (reference sequence). CDR3 length: 14 amino acids. CDR3 sequence (DNA): TGCGCCAGCAGTGAGGGTGACGGAAATCAGCCCCAGCATTTT. Its protein is CASSEGDGNQPQHF.

About this clone itself: The identical CDR3 is also encoded by other nucleotide sequences in the sample. This sequence joins TRBV6-5 and TRBJ1-1; D not resolved. V gave up 1 base and J gave up 0 bases, with 6 bases separating them. CDR1 and CDR2 from the germline V gene are MNHEY and SVGAGI. The CDR3 is 14 residues long. In DNA form, the CDR3 reads TGTGCCAGCAGTTACTTGGGATTGAACACTGAAGCTTTCTTT. Its protein product is CASSYLGLNTEAFF.

J is TRBJ2-7 and V is TRBV7-8; a weak D match, TRBD1 (6 bases). V lost 5 bases to trimming and J lost 0 bases, with 14 bases between them. Germline-derived CDR1 and CDR2 are SGHVS and FQNEAQ. There are 15 residues in the CDR3. CDR3 in DNA: TGTGCCAGCAGCCTCCAGGGGACATCCTCCTACGAGCAGTACTTC. This translates into CASSLQGTSSYEQYF.

V and J are TRBV12-5 and TRBJ1-1; TRBD1 agrees at 8 bases. In germline, CDR1 is LGHNT, CDR2 FRNRAP. The CDR3 sequence is 15 residues long. Trimming removed 5 bases from V and 1 base from J; junction bases left unmatched: 6. The CDR3 DNA reads TGTGCTAGTGGTCTCAACAGGGGGTGGAACACTGAAGCTTTCTTT. It yields the protein CASGLNRGWNTEAFF.

This clone showed up just once. The chain links TRBV20-1 to TRBJ2-7; D is ambiguous. This CDR3 has 11 residues. CDR1 is DFQATT, CDR2 SNEGSKA, per germline (reference sequence). Trimming stripped 5 bases from V and 5 bases from J, with 10 bases between. In DNA, the CDR3 is TGCAGTGCTGGCCCTGGGAACGAGCAGTACTTC. Translation gives CSAGPGNEQYF.

The rearrangement uses TRBV19 and TRBJ2-7; 8 bases fit TRBD1. CDR1 and CDR2 (germline): LNHDA, SQIVND (reference sequence). CDR3 size: 15 residues. The trim removed 3 bases at V and 2 bases at J, leaving 6 bases unmatched. The CDR3 DNA follows: TGTGCCAGTAGTATTGAGGACAGGGACCCCTACGAGCAGTACTTC. Encoded protein: CASSIEDRDPYEQYF.

V usage is TRBV6-5 and J usage is TRBJ2-7, with TRBD1 matching 11 bases. Germline V CDR1 and CDR2: MNHEY, SVGAGI. This CDR3 region has 15 residues. With 6 bases clipped from V and 6 bases from J, the junction kept 10 bases outside the gene matches. In nucleotides, the CDR3 is TGTGCCAGCAGGCCAGCGGACAGGGGGCGAGGCGAGCAGTACTTC. Residues: CASRPADRGRGEQYF.

The V call is TRBV27, the J call TRBJ1-1, with D perhaps matching TRBD1 (5 bases). CDR1 and CDR2 from the germline V gene are MNHEY and SMNVEV (reference sequence). The CDR3 length is 14 residues. Deletions cut 6 bases from V and 5 bases from J, with 16 bases between. The CDR3 loop reads CASRKRGEVTEAFF. The CDR3 DNA reads TGTGCCAGCAGGAAGCGGGGGGAGGTGACTGAAGCTTTCTTT.

CDR3 nucleotide sequence: TGTGCCAGCACCAGGGGCTCGAACACTGAAGCTTTCTTT. Amino acids: CASTRGSNTEAFF. The rearrangement joins TRBV11-2 to TRBJ1-1; weak D call: TRBD1 (6 bases). From germline, CDR1 is SGHAT and CDR2 FQNNGV. The ends were cut back, 7 bases at V and 1 base at J, with 10 bases in the middle. CDR3 length: 13 residues. The complete variable domain, with remaining parts taken from reference TRBV11-2 and TRBJ1-1, reads EAGVAQSPRYKIIEKRQSVAFWCNPISGHATLYWYQQILGQGPKLLIQFQNNGVVDDSQLPKDRFSAERLKGVDSTLKIQPAKLEDSAVYLCASTRGSNTEAFFGQGTRLTVV.

The chain uses TRBV19 and TRBJ1-2, with TRBD1 matching 7 bases. CDR3 length equals 14 residues. J gave up 7 bases and V 0 bases, and 5 bases lay outside the gene matches. Germline-derived CDR1 and CDR2 are LNHDA and SQIVND (reference sequence). CDR3 in DNA: TGTGCCAGTAGTATAGATCCAACAGGGGTTGGCTACACCTTC. This sequence encodes CASSIDPTGVGYTF.

The chain uses TRBV5-5 and TRBJ1-5; the D is unclear. In germline, CDR1 is SGHKS, CDR2 YYEKEE (reference sequence). The V end was cut by 0 bases, the J end by 7 bases, with 8 bases between. This CDR3 has 13 amino acids. The CDR3: CASSLGVGQPQHF. Here the CDR3 DNA reads TGTGCCAGCAGCTTGGGTGTAGGCCAGCCCCAGCATTTT. The whole variable domain, remainder taken from reference TRBV5-5 and TRBJ1-5, is DAGVTQSPTHLIKTRGQQVTLRCSPISGHKSVSWYQQVLGQGPQFIFQYYEKEERGRGNFPDRFSARQFPNYSSELNVNALLLGDSALYLCASSLGVGQPQHFGDGTRLSIL.

CDR3 DNA: TGTGCCAGTAGTATCGACAGCGTTTCCTACGAGCAGTACTTC. Its translation: CASSIDSVSYEQYF. The V and J genes are TRBV19 and TRBJ2-7; D possibly corresponds to TRBD1 (5 bases). Between the trimmed V and J ends, which lost 3 bases and 1 base, there was a span of 10 bases. CDR1 and CDR2 (germline): LNHDA, SQIVND (reference sequence). This CDR3 is built from 14 residues. Full variable domain (outside the CDR3, taken from reference TRBV19 and TRBJ2-7): DGGITQSPKYLFRKEGQNVTLSCEQNLNHDAMYWYRQDPGQGLRLIYYSQIVNDFQKGDIAEGYSVSREKKESFPLTVTSAQKNPTAFYLCASSIDSVSYEQYFGPGTRLTVT.

The chain links TRBV4-3 to TRBJ2-1; TRBD2 is a possible D gene (6 bases). Trimming stripped 3 bases from V and 9 bases from J, with 12 bases between. This CDR3 comprises 13 residues. Germline V lookup: CDR1 LGHNA, CDR2 YSLEER. The CDR3 sequence: CASSQKRASEQFF. The CDR3 DNA reads TGCGCCAGCAGCCAGAAGCGGGCTAGTGAGCAGTTCTTC.